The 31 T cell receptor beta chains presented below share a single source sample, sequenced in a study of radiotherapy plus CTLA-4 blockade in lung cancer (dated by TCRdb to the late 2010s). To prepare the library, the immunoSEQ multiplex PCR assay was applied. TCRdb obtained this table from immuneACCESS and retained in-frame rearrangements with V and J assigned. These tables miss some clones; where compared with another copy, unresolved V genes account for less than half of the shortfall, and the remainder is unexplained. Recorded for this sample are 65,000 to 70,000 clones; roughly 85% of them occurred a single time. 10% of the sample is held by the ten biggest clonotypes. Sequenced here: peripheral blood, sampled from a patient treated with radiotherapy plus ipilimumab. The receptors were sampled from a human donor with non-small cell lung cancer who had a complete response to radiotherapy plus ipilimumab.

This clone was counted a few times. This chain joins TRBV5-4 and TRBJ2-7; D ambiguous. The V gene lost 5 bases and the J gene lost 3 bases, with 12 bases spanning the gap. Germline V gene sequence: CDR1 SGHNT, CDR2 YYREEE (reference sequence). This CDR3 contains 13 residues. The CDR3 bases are TGTGCCAGCAGTGCTGGCATGGGCTACGAGCAGTACGTC. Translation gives CASSAGMGYEQYV.

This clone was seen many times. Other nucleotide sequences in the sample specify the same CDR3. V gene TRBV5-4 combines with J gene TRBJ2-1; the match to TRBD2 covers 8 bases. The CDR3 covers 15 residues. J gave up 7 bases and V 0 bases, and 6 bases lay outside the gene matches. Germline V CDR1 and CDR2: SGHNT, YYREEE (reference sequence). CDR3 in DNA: TGTGCCAGCAGCTTGGCGGGGGGGCGGGGAAATGAGCAGTTCTTC. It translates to CASSLAGGRGNEQFF.

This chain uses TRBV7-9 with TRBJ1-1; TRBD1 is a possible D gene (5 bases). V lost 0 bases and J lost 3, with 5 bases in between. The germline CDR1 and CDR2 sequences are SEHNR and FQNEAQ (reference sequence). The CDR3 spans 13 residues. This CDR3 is CASSLAGDTEAFF. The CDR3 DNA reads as TGTGCCAGCAGCTTAGCGGGGGACACTGAAGCTTTCTTT.

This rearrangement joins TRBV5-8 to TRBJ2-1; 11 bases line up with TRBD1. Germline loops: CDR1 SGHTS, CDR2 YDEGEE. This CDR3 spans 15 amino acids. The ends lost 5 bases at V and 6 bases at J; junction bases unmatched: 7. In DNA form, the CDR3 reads TGTGCCAGCAGTCCCGGGACAGGGGGGATCAATGAGCAGTTCTTC. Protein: CASSPGTGGINEQFF.

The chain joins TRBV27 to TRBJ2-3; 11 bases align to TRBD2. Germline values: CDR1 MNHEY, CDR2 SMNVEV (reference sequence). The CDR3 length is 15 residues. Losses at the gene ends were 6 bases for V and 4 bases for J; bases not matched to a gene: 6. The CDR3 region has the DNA TGTGCCAGCAGCCGACATAGCGGGGGGGCAGATACGCAGTATTTT. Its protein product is CASSRHSGGADTQYF.

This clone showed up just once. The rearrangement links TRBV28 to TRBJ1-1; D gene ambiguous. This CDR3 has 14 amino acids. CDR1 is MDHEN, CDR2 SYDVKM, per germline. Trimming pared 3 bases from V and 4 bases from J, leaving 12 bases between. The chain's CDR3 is CASSLVLEGTEAFF. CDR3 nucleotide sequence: TGTGCCAGCAGTTTGGTTTTGGAGGGCACTGAAGCTTTCTTT.

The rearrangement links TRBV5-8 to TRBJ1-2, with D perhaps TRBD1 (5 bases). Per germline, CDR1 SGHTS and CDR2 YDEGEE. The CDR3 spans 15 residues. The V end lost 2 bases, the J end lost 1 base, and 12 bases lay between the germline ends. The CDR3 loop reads CASSLGAGINYGYTF. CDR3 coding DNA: TGTGCCAGCAGCTTAGGAGCAGGGATTAACTATGGCTACACCTTC.

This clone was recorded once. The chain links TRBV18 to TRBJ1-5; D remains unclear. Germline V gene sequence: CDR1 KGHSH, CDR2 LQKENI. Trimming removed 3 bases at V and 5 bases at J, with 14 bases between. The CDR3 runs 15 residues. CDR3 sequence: CASSPSSSHDQPQHF. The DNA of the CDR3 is TGTGCCAGCTCACCGTCTTCCAGCCACGATCAGCCCCAGCATTTT.

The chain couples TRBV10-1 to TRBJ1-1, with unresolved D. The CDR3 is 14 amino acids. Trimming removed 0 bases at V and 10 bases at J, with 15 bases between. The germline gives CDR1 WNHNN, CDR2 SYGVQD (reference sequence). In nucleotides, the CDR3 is TGCGCCAGCAGTGAGTCCTGGACGCGAGGGAGAGCTTTCTTT. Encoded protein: CASSESWTRGRAFF.

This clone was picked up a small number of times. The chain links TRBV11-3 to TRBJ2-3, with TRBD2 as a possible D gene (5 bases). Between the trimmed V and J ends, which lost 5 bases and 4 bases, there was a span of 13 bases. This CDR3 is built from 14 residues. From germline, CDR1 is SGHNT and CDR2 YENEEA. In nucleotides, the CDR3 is TGTGCCAGCAGCGCCGCTACTAGTTCAGATACGCAGTATTTT. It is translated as CASSAATSSDTQYF.

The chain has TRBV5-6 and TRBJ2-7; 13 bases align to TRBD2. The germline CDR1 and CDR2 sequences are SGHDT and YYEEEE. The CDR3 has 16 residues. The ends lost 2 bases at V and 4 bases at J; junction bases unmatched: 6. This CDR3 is CASSFTSGGAGYEQYF. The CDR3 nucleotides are TGTGCCAGCAGCTTCACTAGCGGGGGGGCCGGGTACGAGCAGTACTTC.

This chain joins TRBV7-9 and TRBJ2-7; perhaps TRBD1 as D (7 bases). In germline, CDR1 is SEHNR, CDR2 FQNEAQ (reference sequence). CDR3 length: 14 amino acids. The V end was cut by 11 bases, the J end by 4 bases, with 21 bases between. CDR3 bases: TGTGCCGGGGGGCAGACAGGGAAAGCTTACGAGCAGTACTTC. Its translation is CAGGQTGKAYEQYF.

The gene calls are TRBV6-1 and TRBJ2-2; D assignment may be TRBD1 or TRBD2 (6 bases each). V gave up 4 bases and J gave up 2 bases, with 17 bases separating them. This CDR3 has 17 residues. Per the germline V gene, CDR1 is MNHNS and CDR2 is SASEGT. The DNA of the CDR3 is TGTGCCAGCAGTGTGGTTTTGTGGGGGGCCAACACCGGGGAGCTGTTTTTT. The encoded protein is CASSVVLWGANTGELFF.

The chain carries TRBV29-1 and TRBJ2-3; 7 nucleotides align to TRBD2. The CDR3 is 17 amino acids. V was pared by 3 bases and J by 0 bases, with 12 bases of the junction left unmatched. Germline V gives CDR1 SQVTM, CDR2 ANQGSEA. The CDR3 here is CSVELLREDTSTDTQYF. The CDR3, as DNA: TGCAGCGTTGAGTTATTACGGGAGGACACTAGCACAGATACGCAGTATTTT.

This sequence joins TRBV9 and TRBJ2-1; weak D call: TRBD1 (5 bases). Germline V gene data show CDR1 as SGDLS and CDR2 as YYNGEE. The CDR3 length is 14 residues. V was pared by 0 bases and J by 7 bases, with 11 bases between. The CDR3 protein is CASSVEAGLNEQFF. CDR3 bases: TGTGCCAGCAGCGTAGAGGCAGGGTTGAATGAGCAGTTCTTC. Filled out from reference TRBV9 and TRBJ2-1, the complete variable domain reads DSGVTQTPKHLITATGQRVTLRCSPRSGDLSVYWYQQSLDQGLQFLIQYYNGEERAKGNILERFSAQQFPDLHSELNLSSLELGDSALYFCASSVEAGLNEQFFGPGTRLTVL.

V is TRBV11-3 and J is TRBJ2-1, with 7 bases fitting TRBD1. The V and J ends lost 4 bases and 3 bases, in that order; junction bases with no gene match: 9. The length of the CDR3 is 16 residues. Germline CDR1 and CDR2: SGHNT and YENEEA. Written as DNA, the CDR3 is TGTGCCAGCAGCTCCCCTGACAGGGATATCTACAATGAGCAGTTCTTC. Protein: CASSSPDRDIYNEQFF.

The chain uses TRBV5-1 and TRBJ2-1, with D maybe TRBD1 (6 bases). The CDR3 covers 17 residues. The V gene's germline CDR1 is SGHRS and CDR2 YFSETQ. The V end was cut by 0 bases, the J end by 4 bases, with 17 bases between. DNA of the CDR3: TGCGCCAGCAGCTTGGAATGGGGGCCGTCAAATTACAATGAGCAGTTCTTC. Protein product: CASSLEWGPSNYNEQFF.

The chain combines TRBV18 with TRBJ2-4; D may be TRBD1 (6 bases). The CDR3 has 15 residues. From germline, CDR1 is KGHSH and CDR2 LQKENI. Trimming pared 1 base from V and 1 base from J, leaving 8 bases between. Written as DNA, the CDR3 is TGTGCCAGCTCACCACGTGGGGGCGCCAAAAACATTCAGTACTTC. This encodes CASSPRGGAKNIQYF.

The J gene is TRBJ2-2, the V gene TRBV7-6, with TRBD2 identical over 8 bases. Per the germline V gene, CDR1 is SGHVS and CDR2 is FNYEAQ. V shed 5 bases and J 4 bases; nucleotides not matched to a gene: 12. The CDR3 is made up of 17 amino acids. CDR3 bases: TGTGCCAGCAGCCCCGTAGGGTTCGGGAGGGGCACCGGGGAGCTGTTTTTT. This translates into CASSPVGFGRGTGELFF.

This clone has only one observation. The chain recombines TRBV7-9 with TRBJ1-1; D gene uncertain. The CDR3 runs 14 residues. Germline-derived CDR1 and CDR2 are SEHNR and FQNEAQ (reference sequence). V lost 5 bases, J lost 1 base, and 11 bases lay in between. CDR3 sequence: CASSPSAANTEAFF. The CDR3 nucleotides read TGTGCCAGCAGCCCCTCGGCAGCGAACACTGAAGCTTTCTTT.

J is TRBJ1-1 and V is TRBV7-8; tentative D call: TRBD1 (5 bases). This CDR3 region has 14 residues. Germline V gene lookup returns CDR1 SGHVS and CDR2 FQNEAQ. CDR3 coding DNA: TGTGCATGTAAAAGGAGGGGCGGTTTACCTGAAGCTTTCTTT. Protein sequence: CACKRRGGLPEAFF.

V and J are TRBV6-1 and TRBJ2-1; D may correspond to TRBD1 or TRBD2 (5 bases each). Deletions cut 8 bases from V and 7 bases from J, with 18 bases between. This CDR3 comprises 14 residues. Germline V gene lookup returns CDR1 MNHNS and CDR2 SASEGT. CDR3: CASPSRETGNEQFF. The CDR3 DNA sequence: TGTGCCAGCCCCTCCAGGGAGACTGGGAATGAGCAGTTCTTC.

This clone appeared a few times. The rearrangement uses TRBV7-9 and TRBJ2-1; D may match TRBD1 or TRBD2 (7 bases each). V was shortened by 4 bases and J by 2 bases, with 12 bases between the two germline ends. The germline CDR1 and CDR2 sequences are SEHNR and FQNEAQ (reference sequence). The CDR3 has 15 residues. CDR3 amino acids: CASSSQGGPYNEQFF. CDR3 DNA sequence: TGTGCCAGCAGCTCGCAGGGGGGGCCCTACAATGAGCAGTTCTTC.

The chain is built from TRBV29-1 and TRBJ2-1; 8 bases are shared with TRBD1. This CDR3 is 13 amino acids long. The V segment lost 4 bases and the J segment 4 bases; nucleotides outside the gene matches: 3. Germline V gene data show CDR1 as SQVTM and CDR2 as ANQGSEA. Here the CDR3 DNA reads TGCAGCGTTGGGGACAGGTCGTACAATGAGCAGTTCTTC. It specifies CSVGDRSYNEQFF.

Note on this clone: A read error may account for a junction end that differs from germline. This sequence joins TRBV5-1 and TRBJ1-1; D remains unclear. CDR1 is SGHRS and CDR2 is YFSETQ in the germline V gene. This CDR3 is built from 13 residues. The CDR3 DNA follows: TGTGCCAGCAGCTTCACACCGAACACTGAAGCTTTCTTT. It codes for CASSFTPNTEAFF.

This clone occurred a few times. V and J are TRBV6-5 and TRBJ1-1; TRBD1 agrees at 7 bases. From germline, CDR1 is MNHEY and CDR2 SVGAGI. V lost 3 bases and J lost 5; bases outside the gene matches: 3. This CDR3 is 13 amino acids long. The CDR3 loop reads CASSYPGGTEAFF. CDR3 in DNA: TGTGCCAGCAGTTATCCAGGGGGGACTGAAGCTTTCTTT.

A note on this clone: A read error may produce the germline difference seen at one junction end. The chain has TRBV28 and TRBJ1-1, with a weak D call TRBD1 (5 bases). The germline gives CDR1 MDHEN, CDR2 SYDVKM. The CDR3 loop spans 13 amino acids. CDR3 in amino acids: CAGRVGGLTEAFF. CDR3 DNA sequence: TGTGCCGGCAGGGTCGGAGGGCTCACTGAAGCTTTCTTT. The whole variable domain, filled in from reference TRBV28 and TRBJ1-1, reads DVKVTQSSRYLVKRTGEKVFLECVQDMDHENMFWYRQDPGLGLRLIYFSYDVKMKEKGDIPEGYSVSREKKERFSLILESASTNQTSMYLCAGRVGGLTEAFFGQGTRLTVV.

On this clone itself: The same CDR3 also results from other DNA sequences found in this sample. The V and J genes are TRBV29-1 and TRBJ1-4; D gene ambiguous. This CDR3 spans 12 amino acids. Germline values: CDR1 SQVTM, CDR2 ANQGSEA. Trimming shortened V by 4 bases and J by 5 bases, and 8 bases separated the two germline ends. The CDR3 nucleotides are TGCAGCGTTGTTCTGGGGAATGAAAAACTGTTTTTT. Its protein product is CSVVLGNEKLFF. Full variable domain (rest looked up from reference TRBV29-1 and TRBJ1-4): SAVISQKPSRDICQRGTSLTIQCQVDSQVTMMFWYRQQPGQSLTLIATANQGSEATYESGFVIDKFPISRPNLTFSTLTVSNMSPEDSSIYLCSVVLGNEKLFFGSGTQLSVL.

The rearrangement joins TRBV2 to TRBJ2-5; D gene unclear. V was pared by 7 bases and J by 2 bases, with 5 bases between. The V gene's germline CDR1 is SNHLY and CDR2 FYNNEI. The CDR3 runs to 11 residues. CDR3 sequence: CASTKQETQYF. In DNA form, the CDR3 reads TGTGCCAGCACAAAACAAGAGACCCAGTACTTC.

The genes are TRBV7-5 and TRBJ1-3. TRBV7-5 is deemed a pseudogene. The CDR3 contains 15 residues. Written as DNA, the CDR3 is TGTGCCAGCAGCTTAGGAGGGTTCTCAGGAAACACCATATATTTT. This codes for CASSLGGFSGNTIYF.

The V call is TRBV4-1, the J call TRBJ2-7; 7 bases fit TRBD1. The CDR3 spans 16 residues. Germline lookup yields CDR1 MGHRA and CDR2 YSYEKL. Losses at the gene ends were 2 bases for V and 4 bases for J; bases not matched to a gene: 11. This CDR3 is CASSQLGQASPYEQYF. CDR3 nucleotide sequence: TGCGCCAGCAGCCAACTCGGACAGGCATCTCCTTACGAGCAGTACTTC.